This T cell receptor (beta chain) was retrieved from a study of regulatory T cells in long-lasting Graves disease. This clonotype was recorded at least ten times. Time point denoted: newly diagnosed GD, antithyroid drugs for less than 3 months. From RNA extracted from PBMCs, the TCR library was made. The CDR3 covers 13 residues. In germline, CDR1 is DFQATT, CDR2 SNEGSKA (reference sequence). Trimming removed 6 bases from V and 5 bases from J, with 16 bases in between. With iRepertoire HTBI primers and Arm-PCR of CDR3 regions, TCR beta libraries were built. A single record per CDR3 protein comes from TCRdb applying MiXCR to the multiplex PCR reads. The sample yields a few hundred thousand distinct CDR3 sequences, roughly 17% seen once. These data were also reused for a study on T cells in Graves' hyperthyroidism and ophthalmopathy. That source notes: The study enrolled patients aged 18 to 65 with newly diagnosed hyperthyroidism of under 2 months' duration. Peripheral blood also featured most of the thyroid clonotypes expanded above 0.001. A model built on 13 V-J features separated ophthalmopathy from stable hyperthyroidism.

This receptor was taken from a woman under 30 with Graves disease. The genes are TRBV20-1 and TRBJ1-1; D not resolved. The sequencing used peripheral blood mononuclear cells (PBMCs), collected at new diagnosis, from a patient treated with antithyroid drugs. The CDR3 sequence: CSAQLFSLTEAFF. The CDR3 DNA reads TGCAGTGCCCAGCTCTTTAGTCTAACTGAAGCTTTCTTT.